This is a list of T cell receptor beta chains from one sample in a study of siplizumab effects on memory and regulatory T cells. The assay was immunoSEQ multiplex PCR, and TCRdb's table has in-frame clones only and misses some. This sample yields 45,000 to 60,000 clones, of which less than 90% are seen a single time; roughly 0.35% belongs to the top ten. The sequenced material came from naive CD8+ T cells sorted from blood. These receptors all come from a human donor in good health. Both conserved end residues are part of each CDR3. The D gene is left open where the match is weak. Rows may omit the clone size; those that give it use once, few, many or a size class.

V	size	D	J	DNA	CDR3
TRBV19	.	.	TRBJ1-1	TGTGCCAGTAGTATAGGAGACTTCACTGAAGCTTTCTTT	CASSIGDFTEAFF
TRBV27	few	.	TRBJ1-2	TGTGCCAGCAGTTTTGGGAGAGACGCTGGCTACACCTTC	CASSFGRDAGYTF
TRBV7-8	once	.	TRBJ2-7	TGTGCCAGCAGCCTACCGGGGCGGGACGGAGGGCGCGAGCAGTACTTC	CASSLPGRDGGREQYF
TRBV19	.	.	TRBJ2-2	TGTGCCAGTAGTATCGGCGATCCCGGGGAGCTGTTTTTT	CASSIGDPGELFF
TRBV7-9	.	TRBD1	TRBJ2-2	TGTGCCAGCCAGGACAGGGACGTCCCCGGGGAGCTGTTTTTT	CASQDRDVPGELFF
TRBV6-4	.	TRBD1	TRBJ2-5	TGTGCCAGCCCTGGGGGACAGGGGGTGAAGACCCAGTACTTC	CASPGGQGVKTQYF
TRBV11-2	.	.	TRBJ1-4	TGTGCCAGCAGCCCCCTGGGGCCGGACTGGGAAAAACTGTTTTTT	CASSPLGPDWEKLFF
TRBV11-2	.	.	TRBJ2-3	TGTGCCAGCAGCTTCCTATCAGATACGCAGTATTTT	CASSFLSDTQYF
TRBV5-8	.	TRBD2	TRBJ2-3	TGTGCCAGCAGTACTCGGGGGGGAACGCAGTATTTT	CASSTRGGTQYF
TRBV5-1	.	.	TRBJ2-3	TGCGCCAGCAGCTTGTTAAACTCTTACACAGATACGCAGTATTTT	CASSLLNSYTDTQYF
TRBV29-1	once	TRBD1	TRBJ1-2	TGCAGCGTGACACGGGAGACAGGGACTTATGGCTACACCTTC	CSVTRETGTYGYTF
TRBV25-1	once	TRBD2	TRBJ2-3	TGTGCCAGCAGTGAATATCCTCTAGCGGGAGTTAACACAGATACGCAGTATTTT	CASSEYPLAGVNTDTQYF
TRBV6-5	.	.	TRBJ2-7	TGTGCCAGCAGTTACGACAGGTATTACGAGCAGTACTTC	CASSYDRYYEQYF
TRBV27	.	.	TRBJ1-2	TGTGCCAGCAGTCCCCTAGACAGGTGGGGAGACTATGGCTACACCTTC	CASSPLDRWGDYGYTF
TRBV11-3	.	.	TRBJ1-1	TGTGCCAGCAGCAGAAAGGAAGCTTTCTTT	CASSRKEAFF